This TCR beta chain stems from a study of T cells in Graves' hyperthyroidism and ophthalmopathy. The source material, RNA transcripts, was used to amplify TCR beta CDR3 regions. The HTBI primer set was used in a first-round RT-PCR of the TCR CDR3. TCRdb called the multiplex PCR reads again in MiXCR, with one record for every CDR3 protein. Of 500,000 to 650,000 distinct CDR3 sequences in the sample, about 14% were seen once. Germline V gene lookup returns CDR1 LNHDA and CDR2 SQIVND (reference sequence). This CDR3 spans 14 amino acids. V was shortened by 11 bases and J by 4 bases, with 21 bases between the two germline ends. This clonotype was found a few times.

The receptor comes from a woman aged 45 to 65 with Graves' ophthalmopathy. Sequenced material: blood. This chain links TRBV19 with TRBJ2-7; a weak D match, TRBD2 (5 bases). The DNA for the CDR3 is TGTGCCCGGTCGATAGCGCGAACCGAATACGAGCAGTACTTC. Translation: CARSIARTEYEQYF.